This T cell receptor beta chain emerged from a study of cytomegalovirus exposure and HLA in healthy donors. Study observations and caveats: A link between a missense DCLRE1C variant and TCR beta V- and J-gene trimming emerged from a later analysis. An observed cluster of highly shared sequence variants was recorded as a likely sequencing artifact. It emerged from a later analysis that several of the most significant clusters appeared to be linked to common viral pathogens. Some V segments, including TRBV6-2 and TRBV6-3, were excluded as indistinguishable.

The CDR3 is made up of 14 amino acids. CDR1 and CDR2 (germline): MGHRA, YSYEKL. Trimming cost V 4 bases and J 13 bases; bases outside gene matches: 8. Worth noting for this clone: The antigen remains unidentified.

PCR amplification relied on 60 Vbeta primers (plus 13 Jbeta primers). Generated by immunoSEQ multiplex PCR, the TCRdb table keeps only in-frame clones and is missing some. There are roughly 100,000 clones in the sample; around 60% occur only once, and around 3.5% lies in the top ten. This receptor was taken from a woman aged 45 to 65 in good health and CMV-seronegative. The sample comprised PBMCs. The chain employs TRBV4-1 and TRBJ1-6; 9 positions match TRBD1. This CDR3 reads CASSRGQGITPLHF. The CDR3 DNA sequence: TGCGCCAGCAGCCGTGGACAGGGGATCACCCCCCTCCACTTT.